This T cell receptor (beta chain) was documented in a study of neoadjuvant anti-PD-1 for oral cavity cancer. Patients had newly diagnosed, untreated stage II-IVA oral cavity squamous cell carcinoma. General study findings and limits: Higher pretreatment blood Treg/Th17 ratios correlated with higher pretreatment blood and lower post-treatment tumor TCRbeta clonality. PBMC Gini-index clonality exceeded responders' in non-responders post-nivolumab.

The CDR3 is 15 amino acids. V was pared by 4 bases and J by 4 bases, with 15 bases between. CDR1 and CDR2 (germline): KGHSH, LQKENI. By share of the sample, this clone is medium-sized. Its antigen is not identified. Here immunoSEQ multiplex PCR was the method, and the copy in TCRdb shows in-frame clones only, minus some. There are around 13,000 clones in the sample; roughly 69% occur only once, and 2% to 2.5% lies in the top ten. The rearrangement uses TRBV18 and TRBJ2-3, with D unresolved. The input for sequencing was PBMCs, taken before nivolumab (anti-PD-1) treatment. The TCR was taken from a person between 40 and 85 years old with oral cavity squamous cell carcinoma. The CDR3 spells CASSLRQDGADTQYF. CDR3 nucleotide sequence: TGTGCCAGCTCACTCCGCCAGGATGGGGCAGATACGCAGTATTTT.